This TCR beta chain was recorded in a study of blood T cells in healthy people across ages. As for the study in general: About one barcoded beta molecule per two T cells was the capture yield of template switching.

Isolating PBMCs gave at least 6 million of these cells per sample. Per individual sample, total RNA of at least 6 micrograms was extracted. The use of a sample-barcoded 5' primer and a J-beta primer mix characterized a second PCR of about 7 to 12 cycles. Each CDR3 protein is one row after TCRdb ran MiXCR on the 5' RACE reads. The sample gives about 650,000 distinct CDR3 sequences, 45% to 60% of which show up once; around an eighth is in the top ten. Points from the study as a whole: Shifts in expanded clonotypes may have been confounded by donor CMV status, which was unknown.

This CDR3 region has 14 residues. The germline V gene encodes CDR1 DFQATT and CDR2 SNEGSKA (reference sequence). The V gene end was trimmed by 2 bases and the J gene end by 5 bases; junction bases not matched to a gene: 7. This clonotype has at least ten counts. Its antigen is unknown. This sequence joins TRBV20-1 and TRBJ2-5; 8 bases agree with TRBD2. This sequence was found in a woman aged 80 or older in good health. Material: blood. The CDR3 here is CSARIAGFRETQYF. The CDR3 DNA follows: TGCAGTGCTAGAATAGCGGGGTTCAGGGAGACCCAGTACTTC.